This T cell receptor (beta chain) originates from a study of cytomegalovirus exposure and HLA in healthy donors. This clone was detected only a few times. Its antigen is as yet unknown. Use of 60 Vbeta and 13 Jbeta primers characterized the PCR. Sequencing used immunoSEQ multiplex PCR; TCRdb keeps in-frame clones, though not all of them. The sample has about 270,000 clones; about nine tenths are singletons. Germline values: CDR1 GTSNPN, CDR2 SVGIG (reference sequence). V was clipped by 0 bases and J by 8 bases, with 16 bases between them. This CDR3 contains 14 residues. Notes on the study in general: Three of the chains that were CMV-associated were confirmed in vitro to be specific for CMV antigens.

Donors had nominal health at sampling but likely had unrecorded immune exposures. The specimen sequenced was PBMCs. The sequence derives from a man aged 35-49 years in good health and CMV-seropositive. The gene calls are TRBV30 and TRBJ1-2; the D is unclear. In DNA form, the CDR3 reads TGTGCCTGGAGTGTTCGGTCCCCCCCAGGCGGCTACACCTTC. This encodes CAWSVRSPPGGYTF.